Each of the 27 T cell receptor beta chains below was sequenced from the same sample in a study of a mutant IDH1 vaccine in newly diagnosed glioma. The antigens of these receptors remain unknown. Assay: immunoSEQ multiplex PCR; the TCRdb copy retains only in-frame clones and omits some. The sample holds approximately 76,000 clones, roughly nine tenths seen once. Sample time point: week 5, during vaccination. Every vaccine dose comprised 300 ug of mutant IDH1 20-mer peptide plus topical imiquimod. This specimen was PBMCs, taken from a glioma patient whose treatment included an IDH1 peptide vaccine. These receptors originate from a woman aged 50 to 60 with glioma.

In its sample, this clone was seen a few times. V usage is TRBV27 and J usage is TRBJ1-2, with 10 bases matching TRBD1. Germline V gene sequence: CDR1 MNHEY, CDR2 SMNVEV (reference sequence). This CDR3 contains 12 residues. Germline trimming cut 5 bases from V and 12 bases from J; bases unmatched to any gene: 6. The CDR3 bases are TGTGCCAGCAGTACTCCGGGACAGGGGAACACCTTC. Residues: CASSTPGQGNTF.

The CDR3 nucleotides read TGTGCCAGCAGGACCGGGGCGGAACAGTACTTC. This sequence encodes CASRTGAEQYF. V gene TRBV2 combines with J gene TRBJ2-7; D is tentatively TRBD1 or TRBD2 (5 bases each). Trimming took off 6 bases at V and 10 bases at J, with 13 bases between the two ends. The CDR3 is made up of 11 amino acids. The V gene's germline CDR1 is SNHLY and CDR2 FYNNEI.

The V call is TRBV30, the J call TRBJ2-5; 9 bases fit TRBD2. CDR1 and CDR2 (germline): GTSNPN, SVGIG (reference sequence). There are 15 residues in the CDR3. V lost 1 base, J lost 5 bases, and 8 bases stayed unmatched. CDR3 nucleotides: TGTGCCTGGAGTGACTGGCGGGAGGGCCGGGAGACCCAGTACTTC. Translating gives CAWSDWREGRETQYF. Variable domain in full (rest from reference TRBV30 and TRBJ2-5): SQTIHQWPATLVQPVGSPLSLECTVEGTSNPNLYWYRQAAGRGLQLLFYSVGIGQISSEVPQNLSASRPQDRQFILSSKKLLLSDSGFYLCAWSDWREGRETQYFGPGTRLLVL.

CDR3 sequence: CASSLIEGYSGYTF. DNA of the CDR3: TGTGCCAGCAGCTTAATCGAAGGGTACAGTGGCTACACCTTC. This chain connects TRBV11-2 to TRBJ1-2; D is undetermined. Germline CDR1 SGHAT, CDR2 FQNNGV. Between the trimmed V and J ends, which lost 2 bases and 7 bases, there was a span of 14 bases. The CDR3 sequence is 14 residues long.

The chain's CDR3 is CASTPAGGGYTF. CDR3 nucleotide sequence: TGTGCCAGCACCCCGGCGGGGGGCGGCTACACCTTC. The chain joins TRBV21-1 to TRBJ1-2. TRBV21-1 constitutes a pseudogene. CDR3 size: 12 residues.

This chain links TRBV10-3 with TRBJ1-2; D is unclear. The CDR3 is 12 amino acids. Germline CDR1 reads ENHRY; CDR2 reads SYGVKD. The germline V and J ends were trimmed by 8 bases and 2 bases, with 9 bases remaining between them. CDR3 sequence reads: CAIGASNYGYTF. The CDR3 nucleotides are TGTGCCATCGGAGCCAGCAACTATGGCTACACCTTC.

The chain has TRBV19 and TRBJ2-7; TRBD2 matches 16 bases. This CDR3 has 17 residues. After removal of 11 bases from V and 2 bases from J, the junction contained 12 bases not matched to a gene. CDR1 is LNHDA, CDR2 SQIVND, per germline (reference sequence). The CDR3 spells CAAGGTSGRALTYEQYF. The CDR3 nucleotides read TGTGCCGCAGGGGGGACTAGCGGGAGGGCCCTTACCTACGAGCAGTACTTC.

This chain joins TRBV6-5 and TRBJ1-1, with a tentative D call TRBD1 (5 bases). Trimming removed 0 bases from V and 4 bases from J, with 9 bases in between. The germline gives CDR1 MNHEY, CDR2 SVGAGI. This CDR3 has 14 residues. The CDR3 bases are TGTGCCAGCAGTTACTCGACCAGGGTCACTGAAGCTTTCTTT. This translates into CASSYSTRVTEAFF.

This sequence joins TRBV18 and TRBJ2-5; possibly TRBD1 or TRBD2 for D (5 bases each). Germline V gene sequence: CDR1 KGHSH, CDR2 LQKENI. The CDR3 length is 13 residues. V was cut by 3 bases and J by 11 bases, with 16 bases left in between. The CDR3 spells CASSPQDRGEQYF. CDR3 DNA sequence: TGTGCCAGCTCACCTCAGGACCGAGGGGAGCAGTACTTC.

The chain combines TRBV6-5 with TRBJ1-2; 10 nucleotides line up with TRBD1. The CDR3 length is 14 residues. Germline V gene data show CDR1 as MNHEY and CDR2 as SVGAGI. Trimming cost V 6 bases and J 2 bases; bases outside gene matches: 3. This CDR3 reads CASSLDRGNYGYTF. The CDR3 nucleotides are TGTGCCAGCAGCTTGGACAGGGGGAACTATGGCTACACCTTC.

V is TRBV6-5 and J is TRBJ1-5, with D maybe TRBD1 (5 bases). CDR1 MNHEY and CDR2 SVGAGI come from the germline V gene. V was cut by 4 bases and J by 11 bases, with 18 bases left in between. The CDR3 contains 14 residues. The CDR3 DNA follows: TGTGCCAGCAGTTTTACAGGTCCAAAGCAAGCCCAGCATTTT. It specifies CASSFTGPKQAQHF.

This clone has a handful of counts. This chain connects TRBV20-1 to TRBJ2-1; D gene uncertain. The V gene lost 5 bases and the J gene lost 7 bases, with 9 bases spanning the gap. The CDR3 has 11 residues. Germline V lookup: CDR1 DFQATT, CDR2 SNEGSKA (reference sequence). The CDR3 coding sequence is TGCAGTGCTGGTCTTTGGAATGAGCAGTTCTTC. Protein sequence: CSAGLWNEQFF.

The chain links TRBV19 to TRBJ2-1, with D perhaps given as TRBD1 or TRBD2 (6 bases each). The germline CDR1 and CDR2 sequences are LNHDA and SQIVND (reference sequence). Trimming cost V 9 bases and J 2 bases, with 14 bases left between them. The CDR3 extends over 14 amino acids. CDR3 sequence: CASGLGGTYNEQFF. The CDR3 bases are TGTGCCAGCGGACTGGGGGGCACCTACAATGAGCAGTTCTTC.

This chain joins TRBV6-5 and TRBJ1-3; maybe TRBD1 (5 bases). V lost 2 bases and J lost 0, with 11 bases in between. CDR3 length: 16 amino acids. Germline V gene data show CDR1 as MNHEY and CDR2 as SVGAGI. Here the CDR3 DNA reads TGTGCCAGCAGTTACGAGGGGCCGCTCTCTGGAAACACCATATATTTT. Its translation is CASSYEGPLSGNTIYF.

The chain is built from TRBV6-5 and TRBJ2-1; the match to TRBD1 covers 10 bases. Germline V CDR1 and CDR2: MNHEY, SVGAGI. The CDR3 spans 13 residues. The V segment lost 5 bases and the J segment 7 bases; nucleotides outside the gene matches: 2. The DNA for the CDR3 is TGTGCCAGCAGTCGGGACAGGGGAAATGAGCAGTTCTTC. As protein: CASSRDRGNEQFF.

This chain links TRBV5-4 with TRBJ2-2; maybe TRBD1 (5 bases). The CDR3 runs 14 residues. Germline V gene lookup returns CDR1 SGHNT and CDR2 YYREEE (reference sequence). Trimming shortened V by 1 base and J by 8 bases, and 12 bases separated the two germline ends. The CDR3 reads CASSLKGAGGELFF. Here the CDR3 DNA reads TGTGCCAGCAGCTTGAAAGGGGCCGGGGGGGAGCTGTTTTTT.

V gene TRBV25-1 combines with J gene TRBJ2-1; TRBD2 matches 11 bases. This CDR3 spans 16 amino acids. Germline V lookup: CDR1 MGHDK, CDR2 SYGVNS. After removal of 4 bases from V and 0 bases from J, the junction contained 2 bases not matched to a gene. DNA of the CDR3: TGTGCCAGCAGTGTAACTAGCGGGAGCTCCTACAATGAGCAGTTCTTC. Amino acids: CASSVTSGSSYNEQFF.

The chain joins TRBV5-6 to TRBJ2-2, with 8 positions matching TRBD2. The V segment lost 2 bases and the J segment 9 bases; nucleotides outside the gene matches: 9. The CDR3 sequence is 15 residues long. CDR1 and CDR2 from the germline V gene are SGHDT and YYEEEE. For the CDR3, the DNA is TGTGCCAGCAGCTTTCTAAGCGGGAGCAGCAGGGAGCTGTTTTTT. Residues: CASSFLSGSSRELFF. Using reference TRBV5-6 and TRBJ2-2 for the parts outside the CDR3, the full variable domain is DAGVTQSPTHLIKTRGQQVTLRCSPKSGHDTVSWYQQALGQGPQFIFQYYEEEERQRGNFPDRFSGHQFPNYSSELNVNALLLGDSALYLCASSFLSGSSRELFFGEGSRLTVL.

The rearrangement links TRBV11-2 to TRBJ2-1, with 9 bases that match TRBD2. J lost 4 bases, V lost 1 base, and 8 bases had no gene match. Germline V gene lookup returns CDR1 SGHAT and CDR2 FQNNGV. The CDR3 is made up of 17 amino acids. The CDR3 DNA reads as TGTGCCAGCAGCTTAGGTCCGGGACTAGCCGATTACAATGAGCAGTTCTTC. Translating gives CASSLGPGLADYNEQFF.

This clone came up once. The chain recombines TRBV29-1 with TRBJ1-3; D ambiguous. Trimming took 2 bases from V and 3 from J, leaving 8 bases between them. Germline loops: CDR1 SQVTM, CDR2 ANQGSEA. The CDR3 has 13 amino acids. CDR3 amino acids: CSVETPLGNTIYF. CDR3 in DNA: TGCAGCGTTGAAACACCCCTTGGAAACACCATATATTTT.

There are a few counts of this clone. This rearrangement joins TRBV28 to TRBJ2-7, with D maybe TRBD2 (7 bases). This CDR3 is 15 amino acids long. V lost 4 bases, J lost 5 bases, and 18 bases lay in between. Germline CDR1 reads MDHEN; CDR2 reads SYDVKM. This CDR3 reads CASSSPRGAKDEQYF. The DNA of the CDR3 is TGTGCCAGCAGTTCCCCCCGGGGGGCGAAGGACGAGCAGTACTTC.

The chain has TRBV27 and TRBJ2-1; D unresolved. Per germline, CDR1 MNHEY and CDR2 SMNVEV (reference sequence). This CDR3 contains 14 residues. Deletions cut 3 bases from V and 2 bases from J, with 8 bases between. As DNA, the CDR3 is TGTGCCAGCAGTTTCGAGAGACCCTACAATGAGCAGTTCTTC. It translates to CASSFERPYNEQFF.

J is TRBJ1-1 and V is TRBV4-2; D uncertain. CDR1 LGHNA and CDR2 YNFKEQ come from the germline V gene. V was clipped by 1 base and J by 1 base, with 10 bases between them. There are 15 residues in the CDR3. CDR3 nucleotide sequence: TGTGCCAGCAGCCAAGGAACAGATCAGAACACTGAAGCTTTCTTT. Its protein product is CASSQGTDQNTEAFF.

This chain uses TRBV7-8 with TRBJ1-1; a possible D gene is TRBD1 (6 bases). Trimming left V 0 bases short and J 1 base short, with 12 bases between. Looked up from germline, CDR1 is SGHVS and CDR2 is FQNEAQ. The CDR3 consists of 16 residues. The chain's CDR3 is CASSLAGTRTNTEAFF. CDR3 nucleotide sequence: TGTGCCAGCAGCTTAGCCGGGACACGAACGAACACTGAAGCTTTCTTT.

The V and J genes are TRBV2 and TRBJ2-2; TRBD1 matches at 8 bases. Germline CDR1 and CDR2: SNHLY and FYNNEI. J was trimmed by 8 bases and V by 3 bases; bases with no gene match: 5. This CDR3 is built from 14 residues. Written as DNA, the CDR3 is TGTGCCAGCAGTGATTATCAGGGGGCGGGGGAGCTGTTTTTT. Encoded protein: CASSDYQGAGELFF.

The chain recombines TRBV4-1 with TRBJ2-7; weak D call: TRBD1 (6 bases). The CDR3 is 16 residues long. Trimming shortened V by 1 base and J by 2 bases, and 15 bases separated the two germline ends. The V gene's germline CDR1 is MGHRA and CDR2 YSYEKL. The CDR3 reads CASSQGRQAATYEQYF. CDR3 coding DNA: TGCGCCAGCAGCCAAGGGCGACAGGCGGCAACCTACGAGCAGTACTTC.

This clone has just one count. The J gene is TRBJ1-2, the V gene TRBV19; possibly TRBD1 for D (6 bases). This CDR3 has 13 residues. Germline assignment: CDR1 LNHDA and CDR2 SQIVND (reference sequence). Trimming left V 5 bases short and J 5 bases short, with 12 bases between. The CDR3 here is CASSGGPGYGYTF. CDR3 coding DNA: TGTGCCAGTAGTGGGGGGCCCGGGTATGGCTACACCTTC.